What follows is one T cell receptor beta chain and its context. Some clones are missing from TCRdb's copy, which holds only in-frame ones; the method was immunoSEQ multiplex PCR. Here the sample spans roughly 64,000 clones, approximately 91% being singletons. This entry is derived from a study of T cell changes during pregnancy in multiple sclerosis. Here the sequenced sample was peripheral blood, taken in the second trimester of pregnancy. The sequence was obtained from a female donor with multiple sclerosis, enrolled in a pregnancy study.

CDR3 loop: CASSLDRGGTDTQYF. The CDR3 region has the DNA TGTGCCAGCAGCTTAGACAGGGGAGGCACAGATACGCAGTATTTT. The V and J genes are TRBV13 and TRBJ2-3; 7 nucleotides agree with TRBD1. V shed 1 base, J shed 1 base, and the junction held 2 bases outside the gene matches. The CDR3 length is 15 residues. CDR1 is PRHDT and CDR2 is FYEKMQ in the germline V gene (reference sequence).